This is a list of T cell receptor beta chains from one sample in a study of human T cells and chemical hapten exposure. Using its own MiXCR run on the RACE reads, TCRdb lists one record per CDR3 protein. The table records 280,000 or so distinct CDR3 sequences, almost 8% of them present only once. Here the sequenced sample was whole blood, taken in connection with sensitization to the hapten diphenylcyclopropenone (DPC). The receptors stem from a man aged 18 to 35 with alopecia areata. Some clones in this sample may be carry-over from other donors' samples. Both conserved end residues are part of each CDR3. The D gene is left open where the match is weak. Where a row states a size, it is once, few, many or the class of an expanded clone; other rows omit it.

>TRBJ1-2|.|15|TRBV27|TRBD1
CASSSPGQGEIGYTF
TGTGCCAGCAGTTCCCCCGGACAGGGGGAGATTGGCTACACCTTC
>TRBJ1-4|.|12|TRBV10-3|.
CATKGRNEKLFF
TGTGCCACAAAGGGCCGTAATGAAAAACTGTTTTTT
>TRBJ2-7|few|15|TRBV27|.
CASSQRPDRTYEQYF
TGTGCCAGCAGTCAAAGGCCTGACAGAACCTACGAGCAGTACTTC
>TRBJ2-4|.|15|TRBV14|.
CASSQVGSGAIIQYF
TGTGCCAGCAGCCAAGTGGGCTCGGGGGCAATCATTCAGTACTTC
>TRBJ1-1|few|15|TRBV6-5|.
CASSRSGKMNTEAFF
TGTGCCAGCAGTCGCTCAGGGAAAATGAACACTGAAGCTTTCTTT
>TRBJ1-2|.|15|TRBV3-1|.
CASSQEFKARYGYTF
TGTGCCAGCAGCCAAGAATTCAAAGCAAGATATGGCTACACCTTC
>TRBJ1-5|.|16|TRBV5-1|.
CASSPEPQVGGQPQHF
TGCGCCAGCAGCCCCGAACCCCAGGTGGGAGGTCAGCCCCAGCATTTT
>TRBJ2-1|few|15|TRBV7-2|.
CASTLGGGLWNEQFF
TGTGCCAGCACCCTAGGGGGGGGGCTGTGGAATGAGCAGTTCTTC
>TRBJ2-1|many|16|TRBV11-3|.
CASSLAAGSSYNEQFF
TGTGCCAGCAGCTTAGCGGCAGGGAGCTCCTACAATGAGCAGTTCTTC
>TRBJ1-4|few|14|TRBV7-6|.
CASSYDPTGGKLFF
TGTGCCAGCAGCTACGACCCGACAGGCGGAAAACTGTTTTTT
>TRBJ2-1|.|15|TRBV11-2|.
CASSLGGVTYNEQFF
TGTGCCAGCAGCTTAGGCGGGGTCACCTACAATGAGCAGTTCTTC
>TRBJ1-4|few|16|TRBV18|TRBD1
CASSRYRDRVNEKLFF
TGTGCCAGCTCACGCTACCGGGACAGAGTTAATGAAAAACTGTTTTTT
>TRBJ1-4|.|13|TRBV5-1|.
CASSWTANEKLFF
TGCGCCAGCAGCTGGACAGCTAATGAAAAACTGTTTTTT
>TRBJ2-3|.|16|TRBV20-1|TRBD2
CSASTGLADRTDTQYF
TGCAGTGCTTCCACTGGACTAGCGGACCGCACAGATACGCAGTATTTT
>TRBJ1-6|.|16|TRBV20-1|.
CSARPPTDSFNSPLHF
TGCAGTGCTAGACCTCCTACGGACAGTTTTAATTCACCCCTCCACTTT
>TRBJ1-3|.|12|TRBV27|.
CASSSSGNPIYF
TGTGCCAGCAGTTCCTCAGGGAACCCCATATATTTT
>TRBJ2-7|.|14|TRBV7-2|.
CASSYSPGVYEQYF
TGTGCCAGCAGCTACAGTCCAGGCGTCTACGAGCAGTACTTC
>TRBJ2-7|.|16|TRBV7-8|TRBD1
CASSLVAGTGRYEQYF
TGTGCCAGCAGCTTAGTGGCGGGGACAGGACGCTACGAGCAGTACTTC
>TRBJ1-6|many|14|TRBV6-2/TRBV6-3|.
CASRPLTVNSPLHF
TGTGCCAGCAGACCTCTAACCGTTAATTCACCCCTCCACTTT
>TRBJ2-1|.|15|TRBV4-1|TRBD2
CASSQDPGLALEQFF
TGCGCCAGCAGCCAAGATCCGGGACTAGCGCTTGAGCAGTTCTTC
>TRBJ2-3|.|15|TRBV7-9|.
CASSLWQKNTDTQYF
TGTGCCAGCAGCTTATGGCAGAAGAACACAGATACGCAGTATTTT
>TRBJ2-5|.|17|TRBV6-2/TRBV6-3|TRBD1
CASSRLFRTGQQETQYF
TGTGCCAGCAGTCGGCTTTTTCGGACAGGTCAACAAGAGACCCAGTACTTC
>TRBJ2-5|many|15|TRBV6-5|TRBD1
CASSYSRQGPETQYF
TGTGCCAGCAGTTACTCAAGACAGGGCCCGGAGACCCAGTACTTC
>TRBJ1-5|.|16|TRBV4-3|.
CASSQEPVGSNQPQHF
TGCGCCAGCAGCCAAGAACCGGTGGGTAGCAATCAGCCCCAGCATTTT
>TRBJ2-5|few|17|TRBV6-2/TRBV6-3|.
CASSPRHQTSLQETQYF
TGTGCCAGCAGTCCGCGACACCAGACGAGTCTCCAAGAGACCCAGTACTTC
>TRBJ2-3|.|14|TRBV2|TRBD1
CASSEAPGGYTQYF
TGTGCCAGCAGTGAAGCGCCAGGGGGTTATACGCAGTATTTT
>TRBJ1-1|many|14|TRBV12-3/TRBV12-4|.
CASSYSVAHTEAFF
TGTGCCAGCAGTTACTCCGTGGCCCACACTGAAGCTTTCTTT
>TRBJ2-5|few|15|TRBV7-2|TRBD2
CASSFQRGYQETQYF
TGTGCCAGCAGCTTCCAGCGGGGGTATCAAGAGACCCAGTACTTC
>TRBJ2-6|many|17|TRBV20-1|.
CSAPAHWGNSGANVLTF
TGCAGTGCCCCCGCCCATTGGGGAAACTCTGGGGCCAACGTCCTGACTTTC
>TRBJ1-3|.|14|TRBV5-1|.
CASSLDTNGNTIYF
TGCGCCAGCAGCTTGGATACAAATGGAAACACCATATATTTT
>TRBJ1-1|few|14|TRBV11-1|.
CASSLSVQGTEAFF
TGTGCCAGCAGCTTGTCGGTCCAGGGCACTGAAGCTTTCTTT
>TRBJ2-7|many|16|TRBV6-5|.
CASSYSLGMWGYEQYF
TGTGCCAGCAGTTACTCGCTGGGAATGTGGGGGTACGAGCAGTACTTC
>TRBJ2-1|.|15|TRBV4-1|.
CASSQDPANYNEQFF
TGCGCCAGCAGCCAAGATCCGGCGAACTACAATGAGCAGTTCTTC
>TRBJ2-6|.|19|TRBV15|.
CATSYPRRRPLSVANVLTF
TGTGCCACCAGCTATCCCCGACGGCGCCCGCTTTCTGTGGCCAACGTCCTGACTTTC
>TRBJ1-6|few|13|TRBV6-5|TRBD1
CATQQGANSPLHF
TGTGCCACTCAACAGGGGGCCAATTCACCCCTCCACTTT
>TRBJ1-1|few|16|TRBV28|.
CASRPLSRIGGTEAFF
TGTGCCAGCAGACCTCTCAGCCGGATTGGAGGGACTGAAGCTTTCTTT
>TRBJ1-1|.|13|TRBV12-3/TRBV12-4|TRBD1
CASRMTGRTEAFF
TGTGCCAGCAGGATGACAGGGAGGACTGAAGCTTTCTTT
>TRBJ1-5|few|13|TRBV6-5|TRBD1
CASRGQNNQPQHF
TGTGCCAGCAGGGGACAGAACAATCAGCCCCAGCATTTT
>TRBJ1-1|few|12|TRBV10-3|TRBD1
CAISGTAHEAFF
TGTGCCATCAGCGGGACAGCCCATGAAGCTTTCTTT
>TRBJ2-3|many|13|TRBV10-3|.
CAISGGVTDTQYF
TGTGCCATCAGTGGGGGGGTTACAGATACGCAGTATTTT
>TRBJ1-4|many|17|TRBV4-1|.
CASSQSPAKGLNEKLFF
TGCGCCAGCAGCCAATCCCCCGCAAAGGGCCTTAATGAAAAACTGTTTTTT
>TRBJ1-1|many|16|TRBV4-2|.
CASSQDGGVIRTEAFF
TGTGCCAGCAGCCAAGATGGCGGCGTTATACGGACTGAAGCTTTCTTT
>TRBJ1-3|.|16|TRBV6-5|.
CASSYDWGRTGNTIYF
TGTGCCAGCAGTTACGATTGGGGCAGGACTGGAAACACCATATATTTT
>TRBJ2-2|few|15|TRBV12-3/TRBV12-4|.
CASSPPRTATGELFF
TGTGCCAGCAGCCCTCCCCGGACAGCAACCGGGGAGCTGTTTTTT
>TRBJ2-1|few|14|TRBV7-9|.
CASSLGEDYNEQFF
TGTGCCAGCAGCTTAGGAGAGGACTACAATGAGCAGTTCTTC
>TRBJ1-1|few|16|TRBV10-3|.
CAISETGILMNTEAFF
TGTGCCATCAGTGAGACGGGGATTCTTATGAACACTGAAGCTTTCTTT
>TRBJ2-3|few|20|TRBV5-5|TRBD2
CASRRRFASGDGGNTDTQYF
TGTGCCAGCAGGCGACGCTTTGCTAGCGGGGACGGGGGGAACACAGATACGCAGTATTTT
>TRBJ2-7|.|14|TRBV3-1|.
CASSHPGVAYEQYF
TGTGCCAGCAGCCATCCTGGGGTGGCCTACGAGCAGTACTTC
>TRBJ2-2|.|15|TRBV12-3/TRBV12-4|TRBD1
CASSPTGEGIGELFF
TGTGCCAGCAGTCCGACAGGGGAAGGGATCGGGGAGCTGTTTTTT
>TRBJ1-1|few|15|TRBV11-2|.
CASSLVGGSGTEAFF
TGTGCCAGCAGCTTAGTTGGGGGAAGCGGCACTGAAGCTTTCTTT
>TRBJ2-2|many|14|TRBV4-3|.
CASSQDSRQGELFF
TGCGCCAGCAGCCAAGATAGTCGACAGGGGGAGCTGTTTTTT
>TRBJ1-2|.|14|TRBV7-9|TRBD1
CASRRQGGDYGYTF
TGTGCCAGCAGGAGACAGGGAGGCGACTATGGCTACACCTTC
>TRBJ2-3|.|15|TRBV10-3|.
CAISEYKGLTDTQYF
TGTGCCATCAGTGAGTACAAGGGACTGACAGATACGCAGTATTTT
>TRBJ2-1|many|10|TRBV29-1|.
CSVGGNEQFF
TGCAGCGTTGGAGGAAATGAGCAGTTCTTC